This TCR beta chain came from a study of blood T cells in healthy people across ages. CDR3 length equals 15 residues. V lost 6 bases and J lost 5; bases outside the gene matches: 10. This clonotype was picked up a small number of times. Using a J-beta primer mix together with a sample-barcoded 5' primer, a second PCR was run for about 6 to 12 cycles. Sequencing yielded, for each sample, at least 3 million paired-end reads carrying CDR3. TCRdb reprocessed the 5' RACE reads with MiXCR, giving one entry per CDR3 protein. The sample records hundreds of thousands of distinct CDR3 sequences, about 53% being singletons.

The sample taken for sequencing was blood. The clonotype was recovered from a man between 60 and 70 years old in good health. The chain combines TRBV12-3 or TRBV12-4 with TRBJ2-3, with 8 bases lining up with TRBD2. The CDR3 DNA reads TGTGCCAGCAGGTCGGGACTAGGGGTGATAGATACGCAGTATTTT. Its protein is CASRSGLGVIDTQYF.